The next 32 T cell receptor beta chains were all read from a single sample in a study of T cells in Graves' hyperthyroidism and ophthalmopathy. Amplification of TCR beta CDR3 regions used RNA as the template. An initial round of RT-PCR targeting the TCR CDR3 relied on the HTBI primer set. TCRdb re-called the multiplex PCR reads with MiXCR, one entry per CDR3 protein. Among some 320,000 distinct CDR3 sequences listed, around 13% were seen once. The sequencing input was blood. The receptors originated from a woman in her thirties or forties with Graves' ophthalmopathy.

V and J are TRBV28 and TRBJ2-2, with 7 bases matching TRBD2. Germline V gene data show CDR1 as MDHEN and CDR2 as SYDVKM. After removal of 6 bases from V and 7 bases from J, the junction contained 17 bases not matched to a gene. This CDR3 has 17 residues. In DNA, the CDR3 is TGTGCCAGCAGCAGGACTAGTACGGATGGGTGGATCGGGGAGCTGTTTTTT. Encoded protein: CASSRTSTDGWIGELFF.

This clonotype was seen many times. For the CDR3, the DNA is TGTGCCAGCAGTGAGTTCCAGGGCCTCAATGAGCAGTTCTTC. Translating gives CASSEFQGLNEQFF. V is TRBV6-1 and J is TRBJ2-1, with D perhaps matching TRBD1 (5 bases). The CDR3 covers 14 residues. The V end lost 3 bases, the J end lost 6 bases, and 12 bases lay between the germline ends. Germline CDR1 MNHNS, CDR2 SASEGT.

Details on this clonotype: A much more abundant neighbour one base away suggests this may be a read error. V and J are TRBV12-5 and TRBJ2-7; tentative D call: TRBD2 (5 bases). The germline V gene encodes CDR1 LGHNT and CDR2 FRNRAP. This CDR3 has 12 residues. The CDR3 loop is CTSGLGSTEQYF. The CDR3 coding sequence is TGTACTAGTGGTTTGGGCTCTACCGAGCAGTACTTC.

This clonotype was counted many times. The chain has TRBV20-1 and TRBJ2-1; D perhaps matches TRBD2 (6 bases). V lost 8 bases and J lost 6, with 20 bases in between. The CDR3 is 14 amino acids. From germline, CDR1 is DFQATT and CDR2 SNEGSKA (reference sequence). CDR3 nucleotides: TGCAGTCCTTTTTCCGGGGGAGTTGGCAATGAGCAGTTCTTC. Its protein is CSPFSGGVGNEQFF.

This clonotype appeared a few times. V gene TRBV14 combines with J gene TRBJ1-2; 7 bases match TRBD1. Germline V CDR1 and CDR2: SGHDN, FVKESK. Trimming took 1 base from V and 8 from J; bases not matched to a gene: 13. The CDR3 length is 16 residues. The CDR3: CASSQVGGQTSWGYTF. CDR3 bases: TGTGCCAGCAGCCAAGTAGGGGGACAGACCTCCTGGGGCTACACCTTC. The full variable domain, completed using reference TRBV14 and TRBJ1-2, is EAGVTQFPSHSVIEKGQTVTLRCDPISGHDNLYWYRRVMGKEIKFLLHFVKESKQDESGMPNNRFLAERTGGTYSTLKVQPAELEDSGVYFCASSQVGGQTSWGYTFGSGTRLTVV.

The sample holds many counts of this clonotype. V gene TRBV12-5 combines with J gene TRBJ2-1, with D tentatively TRBD1 or TRBD2 (5 bases each). Germline V gene sequence: CDR1 LGHNT, CDR2 FRNRAP. CDR3 length: 13 residues. The V and J ends lost 2 bases and 9 bases respectively, with 11 bases between them. CDR3: CASGLNWGSEQFF. The CDR3 DNA reads TGTGCTAGTGGTTTGAATTGGGGGAGTGAGCAGTTCTTC.

At least ten counts were recorded for this clonotype. This chain's CDR3 is CASSVTGSPGELFF. The CDR3 nucleotides are TGTGCCAGTTCGGTTACAGGGTCCCCCGGGGAGCTGTTTTTT. V usage is TRBV2 and J usage is TRBJ2-2; D may be TRBD1 (6 bases). V lost 9 bases, J lost 6 bases, and 17 bases lay in between. CDR1 is SNHLY, CDR2 FYNNEI, per germline. The CDR3 is made up of 14 amino acids.

V and J are TRBV12-3 or TRBV12-4 and TRBJ2-2; no clear D gene. Trimming took 6 bases from V and 4 from J, leaving 12 bases between them. CDR3 length: 14 residues. The CDR3 coding sequence is TGTGCCAGCAGGAAGGGCGCGTTCACCGGGGAGCTGTTTTTT. It translates to CASRKGAFTGELFF.

This clonotype was recorded at least ten times. This chain uses TRBV18 with TRBJ1-1, with TRBD1 identical over 7 bases. This CDR3 comprises 12 residues. V lost 6 bases and J lost 5; bases outside the gene matches: 3. Germline V gene data show CDR1 as KGHSH and CDR2 as LQKENI. The DNA for the CDR3 is TGTGCCAGCTCCCCGGACAGGACTGAAGCTTTCTTT. Translation gives CASSPDRTEAFF.

This clonotype was recorded at least ten times. The gene calls are TRBV29-1 and TRBJ1-1; D gene uncertain. V lost 1 base to trimming and J lost 0 bases, with 6 bases between them. The length of the CDR3 is 13 residues. Germline V gives CDR1 SQVTM, CDR2 ANQGSEA. The CDR3 nucleotides read TGCAGCGTTGAAGTCCAGCTGAACACTGAAGCTTTCTTT. It is translated as CSVEVQLNTEAFF.

At least ten counts were recorded for this clonotype. CDR3 sequence reads: CASSETRGNQPQHF. The CDR3 nucleotides are TGTGCCAGCAGTGAAACGAGGGGCAATCAGCCCCAGCATTTT. V usage is TRBV2 and J usage is TRBJ1-5, with D unclear. CDR1 is SNHLY, CDR2 FYNNEI, per germline. V was trimmed by 2 bases and J by 2 bases, leaving 7 bases between them. There are 14 residues in the CDR3.

This clonotype appeared a few times. This CDR3 reads CARGTGSRNTGELFF. In nucleotides, the CDR3 is TGTGCCAGGGGGACCGGGAGTCGGAACACCGGGGAGCTGTTTTTT. This chain links TRBV7-9 with TRBJ2-2; maybe TRBD2 (6 bases). The germline V gene has CDR1 SEHNR and CDR2 FQNEAQ (reference sequence). V dropped 9 bases and J dropped 1 base, with 15 bases sitting between them. This CDR3 spans 15 amino acids.

The chain is built from TRBV3-1 and TRBJ1-5; D is uncertain. Germline V CDR1 and CDR2: LGHDT, YNNKEL (reference sequence). The CDR3 is 14 amino acids. Trimming shortened V by 0 bases and J by 4 bases, and 7 bases separated the two germline ends. This chain's CDR3 is CASSQDWGNQPQHF. Here the CDR3 DNA reads TGTGCCAGCAGCCAAGATTGGGGTAATCAGCCCCAGCATTTT.

This clonotype was observed many times. The chain couples TRBV7-2 to TRBJ1-5; D uncertain. Per the germline V gene, CDR1 is SGHTA and CDR2 is FQGNSA. Trimming left V 3 bases short and J 6 bases short, with 9 bases between. The CDR3 sequence is 13 residues long. The CDR3 nucleotides are TGTGCCAGCAGCTTGGGTTTCGGTCAGCCCCAGCATTTT. It translates to CASSLGFGQPQHF. Using reference TRBV7-2 and TRBJ1-5 for the parts outside the CDR3, the full variable domain is GAGVSQSPSNKVTEKGKDVELRCDPISGHTALYWYRQSLGQGLEFLIYFQGNSAPDKSGLPSDRFSAERTGGSVSTLTIQRTQQEDSAVYLCASSLGFGQPQHFGDGTRLSIL.

This clonotype was recorded a few times. The chain has TRBV5-5 and TRBJ2-7, with D hard to call. The V end was cut by 0 bases, the J end by 3 bases, with 10 bases between. The CDR3 is made up of 14 amino acids. Germline CDR1 reads SGHKS; CDR2 reads YYEKEE (reference sequence). The CDR3 bases are TGTGCCAGCAGCTTGGAATGGCCTATCTACGAGCAGTACTTC. Its protein is CASSLEWPIYEQYF.

This clonotype was recorded at least ten times. This rearrangement joins TRBV27 to TRBJ2-1; TRBD1 matches at 10 bases. Trimming removed 5 bases from V and 10 bases from J; junction bases left unmatched: 14. Germline CDR1 and CDR2: MNHEY and SMNVEV (reference sequence). This CDR3 is 16 amino acids long. In DNA, the CDR3 is TGTGCCAGCAGTACGACCGGGACAGGGGTCTTTGGGGAGCAGTTCTTC. It is translated as CASSTTGTGVFGEQFF.

This clonotype turned up a few times. V and J are TRBV7-2 and TRBJ2-5, with D maybe TRBD2 (7 bases). CDR3 length: 16 amino acids. Trimming took off 1 base at V and 4 bases at J, with 16 bases between the two ends. Germline lookup yields CDR1 SGHTA and CDR2 FQGNSA. CDR3 residues: CASSLVRGARRETQYF. The DNA for the CDR3 is TGTGCCAGCAGCTTAGTTCGGGGGGCGAGGAGAGAGACCCAGTACTTC.

This rearrangement joins TRBV10-3 to TRBJ2-1, with D possibly matching TRBD1 (6 bases). Germline CDR1 ENHRY, CDR2 SYGVKD. The CDR3 is 14 residues long. V lost 4 bases to trimming and J lost 8 bases, with 15 bases between them. The CDR3 DNA sequence: TGTGCCATCAGTGTAGACGTCAGGGGCGATGAGCAGTTCTTC. Translated: CAISVDVRGDEQFF.

The chain employs TRBV7-3 and TRBJ2-7, with TRBD1 matching 8 bases. V trimming: 5 bases; J trimming: 1 base; junction bases outside the gene matches: 7. The germline CDR1 and CDR2 sequences are SGHTA and FQGTGA. The CDR3 has 15 amino acids. For the CDR3, the DNA is TGTGCCAGCAGCCCAACAGGGGGTGGGTCCTACGAGCAGTACTTC. As protein: CASSPTGGGSYEQYF. Full variable domain (outside the CDR3, taken from reference TRBV7-3 and TRBJ2-7): GAGVSQTPSNKVTEKGKYVELRCDPISGHTALYWYRQSLGQGPEFLIYFQGTGAADDSGLPNDRFFAVRPEGSVSTLKIQRTERGDSAVYLCASSPTGGGSYEQYFGPGTRLTVT.

This clonotype occurred a few times. The chain recombines TRBV19 with TRBJ2-2; D is uncertain. The CDR3 has 14 amino acids. The V end lost 6 bases, the J end lost 4 bases, and 12 bases lay between the germline ends. Germline V gives CDR1 LNHDA, CDR2 SQIVND (reference sequence). The CDR3: CASSVMGSTGELFF. The CDR3 DNA reads as TGTGCCAGTAGCGTCATGGGGTCCACCGGGGAGCTGTTTTTT.

Ten or more counts support this clonotype. This chain joins TRBV20-1 and TRBJ2-7; D is possibly TRBD2 (5 bases). CDR3 size: 14 residues. Germline V gene lookup returns CDR1 DFQATT and CDR2 SNEGSKA (reference sequence). V was trimmed by 0 bases and J by 2 bases, leaving 11 bases between them. CDR3 region: CSAREASLAYEQYF. The CDR3 nucleotides are TGCAGTGCTAGAGAGGCTAGCTTGGCCTACGAGCAGTACTTC.

V and J are TRBV19 and TRBJ2-3; D is uncertain. Trimming removed 2 bases from V and 2 bases from J, with 11 bases in between. The CDR3 sequence is 15 residues long. CDR1 is LNHDA, CDR2 SQIVND, per germline (reference sequence). The CDR3 sequence: CASSISHVATDTQYF. CDR3 in DNA: TGTGCCAGTAGTATAAGTCACGTAGCCACAGATACGCAGTATTTT.

Many counts were recorded for this clonotype. The chain carries TRBV20-1 and TRBJ2-1; 7 nucleotides line up with TRBD1. Losses at the gene ends were 2 bases for V and 4 bases for J; bases not matched to a gene: 11. The CDR3 is made up of 16 amino acids. Germline V gives CDR1 DFQATT, CDR2 SNEGSKA (reference sequence). The DNA of the CDR3 is TGCAGTGCTAGATCCAGGGGGACAGAGCTTTACAATGAGCAGTTCTTC. This codes for CSARSRGTELYNEQFF.

As DNA, the CDR3 is TGTGCCAGTAGTACCCACTCCGGGTACAATGAGCAGTTCTTC. Translation gives CASSTHSGYNEQFF. The chain combines TRBV19 with TRBJ2-1; D gene unclear. The germline gives CDR1 LNHDA, CDR2 SQIVND (reference sequence). V gave up 4 bases and J gave up 4 bases, with 11 bases separating them. The CDR3 totals 14 residues.

Ten or more counts support this clonotype. J is TRBJ1-1 and V is TRBV2; D is undetermined. The CDR3 runs to 12 residues. Germline V gene data show CDR1 as SNHLY and CDR2 as FYNNEI. Between the trimmed V and J ends, which lost 5 bases and 3 bases, there was a span of 7 bases. The CDR3 coding sequence is TGTGCCAGCAGTTACATGGACACTGAAGCTTTCTTT. The encoded protein is CASSYMDTEAFF.

V usage is TRBV11-2 and J usage is TRBJ2-2; D is undetermined. This CDR3 has 14 amino acids. From germline, CDR1 is SGHAT and CDR2 FQNNGV. Deletions cut 3 bases from V and 2 bases from J, with 7 bases between. The chain's CDR3 is CASSFNPNTGELFF. In DNA, the CDR3 is TGTGCCAGCAGCTTCAACCCAAACACCGGGGAGCTGTTTTTT.

This clonotype was seen repeatedly, ten times or more. The rearrangement uses TRBV6-1 and TRBJ1-2, with a tentative D call TRBD1 (6 bases). CDR1 is MNHNS and CDR2 is SASEGT in the germline V gene. The CDR3 has 11 amino acids. Trimming left V 10 bases short and J 4 bases short, with 10 bases between. The CDR3 DNA reads TGTGCCACCACGACAGGCTATGGCTACACCTTC. This codes for CATTTGYGYTF.

The V call is TRBV2, the J call TRBJ2-7, with D perhaps assigned TRBD1 or TRBD2 (5 bases each). Germline CDR1 and CDR2: SNHLY and FYNNEI. Deletions cut 3 bases from V and 1 base from J, with 13 bases between. CDR3 length: 15 amino acids. CDR3 in amino acids: CASSDKWGTSYEQYF. CDR3 DNA sequence: TGTGCCAGCAGTGATAAGTGGGGGACGTCCTACGAGCAGTACTTC.

This clonotype was seen a handful of times. This chain links TRBV30 with TRBJ2-1; 10 positions match TRBD1. V dropped 8 bases and J dropped 2; count of bases not matched to a gene: 6. CDR1 and CDR2 (germline): GTSNPN, SVGIG (reference sequence). The CDR3 contains 14 residues. CDR3 in amino acids: CAGAGTGAYNEQFF. CDR3 nucleotide sequence: TGTGCCGGTGCCGGGACAGGGGCCTACAATGAGCAGTTCTTC.

The chain employs TRBV13 and TRBJ2-1; D is possibly TRBD1 or TRBD2 (5 bases each). Germline V gene lookup returns CDR1 PRHDT and CDR2 FYEKMQ (reference sequence). The CDR3 covers 18 residues. Deletions cut 10 bases from V and 0 bases from J, with 25 bases between. CDR3 DNA: TGTGCCACCAGTGACCGGGACCCCCTTACCAGCTCCTACAATGAGCAGTTCTTC. It encodes CATSDRDPLTSSYNEQFF.

The chain couples TRBV18 to TRBJ2-1, with 7 positions matching TRBD2. The CDR3 has 15 residues. The germline V gene has CDR1 KGHSH and CDR2 LQKENI. Trimming at V came to 0 bases and at J to 8 bases, leaving 7 bases not matched to a gene. The CDR3 spells CASSPPRTRDDEQFF. CDR3 bases: TGTGCCAGCTCACCACCCCGGACTAGAGATGATGAGCAGTTCTTC.

The rearrangement joins TRBV6-6 to TRBJ2-3; TRBD1 aligns across 7 bases. The CDR3 totals 15 residues. V dropped 2 bases and J dropped 4; count of bases not matched to a gene: 6. Germline-derived CDR1 and CDR2 are MNHNY and SVGAGI (reference sequence). CDR3 sequence (DNA): TGTGCCAGCAGTTACAATAAAAGGGGGCCAGATACGCAGTATTTT. Translating it yields CASSYNKRGPDTQYF.